A single sample gave rise to the 31 T cell receptor beta chains below, sequenced in a study of cytomegalovirus exposure and HLA in healthy donors. 13 Jbeta primers and 60 Vbeta primers were used for the PCR. Assay: immunoSEQ multiplex PCR; the TCRdb copy retains only in-frame clones and omits some. The data contain some 150,000 clones, roughly four fifths of them seen just once; the ten biggest clones take up approximately 5.7%. The specimen was PBMCs. These receptors were obtained from a man aged 25-45 years in good health and CMV-seropositive.

V and J are TRBV6-4 and TRBJ1-1; D is unclear. The germline V and J ends were trimmed by 2 bases and 5 bases, with 9 bases remaining between them. The CDR3 is made up of 13 amino acids. Germline CDR1 reads MRHNA; CDR2 reads SNTAGT. The CDR3 here is CASSDREGTEAFF. DNA for the CDR3: TGTGCCAGCAGTGACAGGGAGGGAACTGAAGCTTTCTTT.

The chain employs TRBV4-1 and TRBJ2-1; 7 bases align to TRBD1. CDR1 and CDR2 from the germline V gene are MGHRA and YSYEKL. This CDR3 is 15 amino acids long. V shed 2 bases, J shed 4 bases, and the junction held 5 bases outside the gene matches. In DNA, the CDR3 is TGCGCCAGCAGCCAACCGGGACAGCAATACAATGAGCAGTTCTTC. Amino acids: CASSQPGQQYNEQFF.

The chain couples TRBV7-2 to TRBJ2-3; 9 bases agree with TRBD2. CDR1 is SGHTA, CDR2 FQGNSA, per germline. The V gene end was trimmed by 5 bases and the J gene end by 0 bases; junction bases not matched to a gene: 6. The length of the CDR3 is 16 residues. CDR3 in amino acids: CASSTRLAASTDTQYF. Written as DNA, the CDR3 is TGTGCCAGCAGCACCCGACTAGCGGCTAGCACAGATACGCAGTATTTT.

CDR3 sequence reads: CASSIRSATNEKLFF. CDR3 nucleotides: TGTGCCAGTAGTATAAGGAGTGCAACTAATGAAAAACTGTTTTTT. The rearrangement links TRBV19 to TRBJ1-4; D unresolved. V was trimmed by 2 bases and J by 0 bases, leaving 7 bases between them. In germline, CDR1 is LNHDA, CDR2 SQIVND (reference sequence). The CDR3 runs to 15 residues.

J is TRBJ2-7 and V is TRBV29-1; D gene unclear. Trimming removed 1 base from V and 2 bases from J, with 6 bases in between. The CDR3 spans 12 residues. Germline assignment: CDR1 SQVTM and CDR2 ANQGSEA. CDR3 sequence reads: CSVEGAAYEQYF. The CDR3 region has the DNA TGCAGCGTTGAAGGGGCCGCCTACGAGCAGTACTTC.

V is TRBV28 and J is TRBJ2-1, with 8 positions matching TRBD2. The CDR3 loop spans 15 amino acids. Germline trimming cut 3 bases from V and 7 bases from J; bases unmatched to any gene: 8. From germline, CDR1 is MDHEN and CDR2 SYDVKM. CDR3 loop: CASSLGAGGGNEQFF. The CDR3 nucleotides are TGTGCCAGCAGTTTGGGGGCGGGAGGAGGGAATGAGCAGTTCTTC.

The V gene is TRBV18, the J gene TRBJ1-2; no firm D call. The CDR3 is made up of 14 amino acids. Germline values: CDR1 KGHSH, CDR2 LQKENI. V lost 1 base and J 4 bases, leaving 10 bases between the germline ends. CDR3 sequence: CASSPLEASYGYTF. The CDR3 bases are TGTGCCAGCTCACCACTCGAGGCTTCCTATGGCTACACCTTC.

J is TRBJ2-1 and V is TRBV15; TRBD2 matches at 7 bases. This CDR3 is 15 amino acids long. Germline V gene sequence: CDR1 LNHNV, CDR2 YYDKDF (reference sequence). The ends lost 2 bases at V and 4 bases at J; junction bases unmatched: 5. The CDR3 nucleotides are TGTGCCACCAGCAGAAGACTAGCCTTATACAATGAGCAGTTCTTC. Translation: CATSRRLALYNEQFF.

In its sample, this clone was seen a few times. This sequence joins TRBV6-5 and TRBJ1-6; 8 bases match TRBD1. The CDR3 runs 16 residues. From germline, CDR1 is MNHEY and CDR2 SVGAGI. V shed 2 bases and J 9 bases; nucleotides not matched to a gene: 9. The CDR3 sequence: CASSYRQDRVGSPLHF. The CDR3 DNA reads as TGTGCCAGCAGTTACAGACAGGACAGGGTCGGTTCACCCCTCCACTTT.

For this clone: Other DNA sequences in the same sample also yield this CDR3. The V gene is TRBV6-6, the J gene TRBJ1-1, with TRBD1 identical over 7 bases. This CDR3 comprises 14 residues. V shed 6 bases, J shed 0 bases, and the junction held 4 bases outside the gene matches. In germline, CDR1 is MNHNY, CDR2 SVGAGI (reference sequence). This CDR3 reads CASSLTGMNTEAFF. The CDR3 DNA reads as TGTGCCAGCAGCCTGACAGGGATGAACACTGAAGCTTTCTTT.

The CDR3 bases are TGTGCCATCAGTGATGCGGCTAGCGGGAGTTACGAGCAGTACTTC. It yields the protein CAISDAASGSYEQYF. The V call is TRBV10-3, the J call TRBJ2-5; 10 bases line up with TRBD2. The last part of the DNA fits TRBJ2-7 better; the J call may be wrong. The germline V gene encodes CDR1 ENHRY and CDR2 SYGVKD. The CDR3 covers 15 residues.

Of note for this clone: The same CDR3 also results from other DNA sequences found in this sample. The chain joins TRBV28 to TRBJ2-7, with TRBD1 identical over 8 bases. Germline V CDR1 and CDR2: MDHEN, SYDVKM. Unmatched junction bases numbered 7, after V lost 6 bases and J lost 3 bases. The CDR3 runs to 14 residues. The CDR3 DNA follows: TGTGCCAGCAGCCCCGGGACAGGAGGCTACGAGCAGTACTTC. Amino acid sequence: CASSPGTGGYEQYF.

The J gene is TRBJ2-2, the V gene TRBV4-1; TRBD2 matches 11 bases. Germline CDR1 MGHRA, CDR2 YSYEKL. This CDR3 spans 16 amino acids. The V gene end was trimmed by 2 bases and the J gene end by 7 bases; junction bases not matched to a gene: 6. This CDR3 is CASSQLTSGSGGELFF. The CDR3 DNA sequence: TGCGCCAGCAGCCAACTTACTAGCGGGAGCGGCGGGGAGCTGTTTTTT.

The rearrangement links TRBV11-2 to TRBJ2-3, with D hard to call. Germline V gives CDR1 SGHAT, CDR2 FQNNGV. Trimming took off 5 bases at V and 12 bases at J, with 15 bases between the two ends. The CDR3 is made up of 12 amino acids. CDR3 residues: CASSLLAAAQYF. CDR3 nucleotides: TGTGCCAGCAGCCTCCTGGCTGCGGCCCAGTATTTT.

This clone was seen once. The chain has TRBV7-9 and TRBJ1-6; D perhaps matches TRBD1 (5 bases). The germline V gene has CDR1 SEHNR and CDR2 FQNEAQ (reference sequence). The CDR3 loop spans 13 amino acids. With 3 bases removed from V and 9 bases from J, the gap between germline ends came to 9 bases. CDR3 sequence reads: CASSLVTASPLHF. The CDR3 region has the DNA TGTGCCAGCAGCTTGGTGACAGCTTCACCCCTCCACTTT. Based on the CDR3 plus reference TRBV7-9 and TRBJ1-6, the full variable domain is DTGVSQNPRHKITKRGQNVTFRCDPISEHNRLYWYRQTLGQGPEFLTYFQNEAQLEKSRLLSDRFSAERPKGSFSTLEIQRTEQGDSAMYLCASSLVTASPLHFGNGTRLTVT.

The V and J genes are TRBV27 and TRBJ2-1, with 9 bases that match TRBD2. The CDR3 is made up of 17 amino acids. The V segment lost 3 bases and the J segment 0 bases; nucleotides outside the gene matches: 6. Germline CDR1 MNHEY, CDR2 SMNVEV (reference sequence). The CDR3 loop is CASSFPEAGGSYNEQFF. DNA for the CDR3: TGTGCCAGCAGTTTCCCGGAAGCGGGAGGCTCCTACAATGAGCAGTTCTTC.

The chain couples TRBV5-1 to TRBJ2-7; weak D call: TRBD2 (6 bases). V lost 5 bases and J lost 1, with 13 bases in between. This CDR3 is 14 amino acids long. The V gene's germline CDR1 is SGHRS and CDR2 YFSETQ. CDR3 amino acids: CASRGGGASYEQYF. CDR3 in DNA: TGCGCCAGCAGAGGCGGCGGGGCTTCCTACGAGCAGTACTTC.

The chain carries TRBV7-2 and TRBJ1-4; 7 bases are shared with TRBD1. V gave up 2 bases and J gave up 6 bases; unmatched junction bases: 3. CDR3 length equals 14 residues. CDR1 is SGHTA and CDR2 is FQGNSA in the germline V gene. CDR3 sequence reads: CASSLRDRDEKLFF. CDR3 bases: TGTGCCAGCAGCTTAAGGGACAGAGATGAAAAACTGTTTTTT.

This clone was seen only once. The chain combines TRBV2 with TRBJ2-5; TRBD2 matches 7 bases. Trimming removed 1 base from V and 3 bases from J; junction bases left unmatched: 2. The length of the CDR3 is 14 residues. Germline lookup yields CDR1 SNHLY and CDR2 FYNNEI. The CDR3 bases are TGTGCCAGCAGTGAAGGGGAGGGGAAAGAGACCCAGTACTTC. Residues: CASSEGEGKETQYF.

This clone was observed once. This chain joins TRBV18 and TRBJ1-3, with D perhaps TRBD1 (5 bases). The V end lost 1 base, the J end lost 0 bases, and 16 bases lay between the germline ends. Germline loops: CDR1 KGHSH, CDR2 LQKENI. CDR3 length equals 18 residues. For the CDR3, the DNA is TGTGCCAGCTCACCACTTTTCGAGACAGAGATCTCTGGAAACACCATATATTTT. The encoded protein is CASSPLFETEISGNTIYF.

The V call is TRBV5-1, the J call TRBJ2-2, with D possibly matching TRBD1 (5 bases). Deletions cut 4 bases from V and 5 bases from J, with 15 bases between. This CDR3 contains 15 residues. The germline gives CDR1 SGHRS, CDR2 YFSETQ. CDR3 in DNA: TGCGCCAGCAGCGTCTTCAGGGAAGAGACCGGGGAGCTGTTTTTT. This gives the protein CASSVFREETGELFF.

DNA for the CDR3: TGTGCCAGCAGCTTTTTAGCGGGAGGGCCTACAGATACGCAGTATTTT. Its translation is CASSFLAGGPTDTQYF. The V call is TRBV7-6, the J call TRBJ2-3; 11 nucleotides agree with TRBD2. The trim removed 3 bases at V and 3 bases at J, leaving 5 bases unmatched. The CDR3 contains 16 residues. Germline V gene data show CDR1 as SGHVS and CDR2 as FNYEAQ.

J is TRBJ2-1 and V is TRBV5-1; 8 positions match TRBD2. CDR1 is SGHRS and CDR2 is YFSETQ in the germline V gene. Germline trimming cut 1 base from V and 4 bases from J; bases unmatched to any gene: 4. The CDR3 sequence is 15 residues long. The chain's CDR3 is CASSLLSSGYNEQFF. The CDR3 coding sequence is TGCGCCAGCAGCTTGCTCTCTAGCGGGTACAATGAGCAGTTCTTC.

The chain uses TRBV19 and TRBJ2-5; D unclear. The germline CDR1 and CDR2 sequences are LNHDA and SQIVND (reference sequence). V was cut by 1 base and J by 7 bases, with 10 bases left in between. The CDR3 consists of 13 residues. The CDR3 sequence: CASSIVAAGTQYF. CDR3 in DNA: TGTGCCAGTAGTATAGTGGCGGCCGGGACCCAGTACTTC.

The CDR3 coding sequence is TGCGCCAGCAGCACGGGACAGGGGAGGGACACTGAAGCTTTCTTT. This codes for CASSTGQGRDTEAFF. V usage is TRBV4-1 and J usage is TRBJ1-1; 10 nucleotides line up with TRBD1. The J segment lost 3 bases and the V segment lost 5 bases, leaving 6 bases of the junction unmatched. Germline values: CDR1 MGHRA, CDR2 YSYEKL. The CDR3 has 15 residues.

The chain has TRBV30 and TRBJ2-7; 7 positions match TRBD1. The CDR3 sequence is 15 residues long. Per the germline V gene, CDR1 is GTSNPN and CDR2 is SVGIG (reference sequence). V was pared by 3 bases and J by 0 bases, with 8 bases of the junction left unmatched. The CDR3 nucleotides are TGTGCCTGGAGGGTACCGACAGGGCTCTCCTACGAGCAGTACTTC. It yields the protein CAWRVPTGLSYEQYF. Filled out from reference TRBV30 and TRBJ2-7, the complete variable domain reads SQTIHQWPATLVQPVGSPLSLECTVEGTSNPNLYWYRQAAGRGLQLLFYSVGIGQISSEVPQNLSASRPQDRQFILSSKKLLLSDSGFYLCAWRVPTGLSYEQYFGPGTRLTVT.

The chain has TRBV19 and TRBJ2-3, with D possibly being TRBD2 (6 bases). CDR3 length equals 14 residues. CDR1 is LNHDA and CDR2 is SQIVND in the germline V gene (reference sequence). V dropped 5 bases and J dropped 1 base, with 10 bases sitting between them. The DNA for the CDR3 is TGTGCCAGTAGTCCCGGGACTGGCACAGATACGCAGTATTTT. It is translated as CASSPGTGTDTQYF.

CDR3 in DNA: TGTGCCAGCAGTTTAGGGGGCGACGGACAAGAGACCCAGTACTTC. This codes for CASSLGGDGQETQYF. The V call is TRBV28, the J call TRBJ2-5; tentative D call: TRBD1 (6 bases). The germline V gene has CDR1 MDHEN and CDR2 SYDVKM. This CDR3 region has 15 residues. The V and J ends lost 2 bases and 2 bases respectively, with 12 bases between them.

The rearrangement links TRBV28 to TRBJ1-1; 8 positions match TRBD1. V lost 3 bases to trimming and J lost 3 bases; unmatched junction nucleotides: 3. The length of the CDR3 is 14 residues. Germline lookup yields CDR1 MDHEN and CDR2 SYDVKM. CDR3 nucleotides: TGTGCCAGCAGTTTCTCGGACAGGGACACTGAAGCTTTCTTT. Encoded protein: CASSFSDRDTEAFF.

The chain joins TRBV5-1 to TRBJ2-7, with 9 bases that match TRBD2. CDR3 length equals 14 residues. The J segment lost 0 bases and the V segment lost 5 bases, leaving 3 bases of the junction unmatched. Per the germline V gene, CDR1 is SGHRS and CDR2 is YFSETQ. The CDR3 here is CASRPTSGSYEQYF. As DNA, the CDR3 is TGCGCCAGCAGGCCGACTAGCGGCTCCTACGAGCAGTACTTC.

This clone appeared a few times. The CDR3 reads CASSPQGFGNQPQHF. The CDR3 nucleotides read TGTGCCAGTAGTCCCCAGGGATTCGGCAATCAGCCCCAGCATTTT. This rearrangement joins TRBV19 to TRBJ1-5, with D tentatively TRBD1 (5 bases). The CDR3 is 15 amino acids. Trimming cost V 5 bases and J 2 bases, with 13 bases left between them. Germline CDR1 is LNHDA and CDR2 is SQIVND (reference sequence).